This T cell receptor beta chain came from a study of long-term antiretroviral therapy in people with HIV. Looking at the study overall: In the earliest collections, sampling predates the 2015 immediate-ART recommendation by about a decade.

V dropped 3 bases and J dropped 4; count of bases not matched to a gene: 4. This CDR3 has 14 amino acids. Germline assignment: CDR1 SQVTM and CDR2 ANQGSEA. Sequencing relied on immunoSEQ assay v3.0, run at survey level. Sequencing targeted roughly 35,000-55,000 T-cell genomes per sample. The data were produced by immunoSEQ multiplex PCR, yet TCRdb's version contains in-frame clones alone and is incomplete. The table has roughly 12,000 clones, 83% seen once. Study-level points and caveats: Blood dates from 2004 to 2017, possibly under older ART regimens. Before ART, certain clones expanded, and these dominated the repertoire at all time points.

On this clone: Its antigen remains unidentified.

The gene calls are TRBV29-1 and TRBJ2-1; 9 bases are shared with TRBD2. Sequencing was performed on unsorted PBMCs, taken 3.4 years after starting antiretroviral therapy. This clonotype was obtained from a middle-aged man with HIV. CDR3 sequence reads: CSVDPSGMYNEQFF. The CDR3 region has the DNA TGCAGCGTTGACCCTAGCGGGATGTACAATGAGCAGTTCTTC.